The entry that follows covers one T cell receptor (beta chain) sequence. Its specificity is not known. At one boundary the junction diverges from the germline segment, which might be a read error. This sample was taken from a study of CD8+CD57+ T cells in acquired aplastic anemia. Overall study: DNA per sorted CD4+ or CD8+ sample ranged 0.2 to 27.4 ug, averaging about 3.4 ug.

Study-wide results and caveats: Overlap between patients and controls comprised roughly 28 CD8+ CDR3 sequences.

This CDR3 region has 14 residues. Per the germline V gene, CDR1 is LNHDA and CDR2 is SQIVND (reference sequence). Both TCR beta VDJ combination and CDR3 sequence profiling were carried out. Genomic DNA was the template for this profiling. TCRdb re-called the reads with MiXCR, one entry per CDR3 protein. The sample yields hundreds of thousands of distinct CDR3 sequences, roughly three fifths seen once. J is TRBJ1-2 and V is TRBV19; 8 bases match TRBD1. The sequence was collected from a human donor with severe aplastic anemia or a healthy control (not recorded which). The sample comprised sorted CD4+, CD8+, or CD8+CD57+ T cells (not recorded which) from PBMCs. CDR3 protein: CASSTTGANYGCTF. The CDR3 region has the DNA TGTGCCAGTAGTACGACAGGGGCTAACTATGGCTGCACCTTC.